The T cell receptor beta chain described here comes from a study of siplizumab effects on memory and regulatory T cells. Points from the study as a whole: Among sequences traceable to unstimulated CD4+ memory cells, alloreactive ones were significantly reduced by siplizumab. Proliferating CD4+ or CD8+ clones, roughly 75-96% of them, lacked an assignable naive or memory phenotype.

Turning to this clone: No antigen is known for it.

Assays captured approximately 10^5 TCR templates per sample. TCRdb's copy holds only in-frame clones and misses some; the assay was immunoSEQ multiplex PCR. The sample lists approximately 20,000 clones; around 43% were seen once. As described, mixed lymphocyte reaction cells underwent coculture at 37°C for a duration of roughly six days. Germline V gene lookup returns CDR1 SGDLS and CDR2 YYNGEE. CDR3 length: 14 residues. V lost 0 bases and J lost 3, with 9 bases in between. This receptor was obtained from a human donor in good health; the cells came from an allogeneic mixed lymphocyte reaction. Some clones in this sample may be carry-over from other donors' samples. V and J are TRBV9 and TRBJ2-5; no clear D gene. Specimen: CFSE-low (dividing) CD4+ T cells sorted from an allogeneic mixed lymphocyte reaction. This CDR3 reads CASSVGGGKETQYF. Here the CDR3 DNA reads TGTGCCAGCAGCGTAGGAGGTGGTAAAGAGACCCAGTACTTC.